These T cell receptor beta chains were read from a single sample in a study of T-cell memory formation after mild COVID-19. TCRdb passed the 5' RACE reads through MiXCR, listing each CDR3 protein once. This sample has approximately 440,000 distinct CDR3 sequences, with around 18% found just once. The sample consisted of PBMCs or a T cell subset sorted from them (not recorded which). These TCRs come from an adult woman who had mild COVID-19 (a few samples of this study predate the infection). Cell type and time point are not known. The CDR3 runs from the conserved cysteine through the conserved F or W. Expanded clones are given a class, and other clones once, few, many or no size at all.

TRBV6-5 few CASKTPRSTDTQYF
TRBV4-2 NA CASSQEARGNVYEQYF
TRBV7-2 NA CASSHQGQPNTEAFF
TRBV7-9 few CASSSRVPTGNEQFF
TRBV7-9 few CASRTRDRRNTEAFF
TRBV11-3 NA CASSLVGQGAFF
TRBV5-1 few CASRRAGLYEQYF
TRBV20-1 few CSAREDGTGGGKLFF
TRBV6-6 many CASSAFSGFPQGELFF
TRBV19 NA CASKRGAANGQTQYF
TRBV4-1 few CASSAQAAKNYGYTF
TRBV11-2 few CASSLVGRGTPDTQYF
TRBV7-3 NA CASSLGGYVGNEQFF
TRBV29-1 NA CSVELAGGPSYEQYF
TRBV5-6 few CASSLGQLSNQPQHF
TRBV20-1 many CSAAFPGLAFQYF
TRBV12-3/TRBV12-4 NA CASSEGDAGYGYTF
TRBV12-3/TRBV12-4 NA CASRASGGNNEQFF
TRBV7-9 NA CASSLATADTDTQYF
TRBV24-1 NA CATSDPNKNGYTF
TRBV7-9 NA CASSYDRGEQYF
TRBV6-2/TRBV6-3 NA CASSRSGSPYEQYF
TRBV10-3 NA CAISESRDNEQFF
TRBV15 NA CATSGEAGQGGQIGTDTQYF
TRBV4-3 few CASSQEGRDWTHSTDTQYF
TRBV14 NA CASSQEKPYEQYF
TRBV20-1 many CSATRTSGDLYNEQFF
TRBV4-1 NA CASSQLISNTEAFF
TRBV7-3 few CASTPGTSGSYNEQFF
TRBV7-2 few CASSLRLAGKNEQFF
TRBV12-3/TRBV12-4 many CASRPAGGSWEQYF
TRBV6-2/TRBV6-3 many CASSYGETQYF
TRBV21-1 NA CASSKAPEEPYEQYF
TRBV9 few CASSDMSTDTQYF
TRBV3-1 NA CASSQARTGQTGELFF
TRBV3-1 few CASSFSGHLSYEQYF
TRBV3-1 NA CASSQSGGDEQYF
TRBV6-6 NA CASSYPDRERYF
TRBV6-1 NA CASSTGGSQETQYF
TRBV5-1 NA CASSWSGTTGANVLTF
TRBV20-1 NA CSARKRTGVSYEQYF
TRBV15 few CATSESEETQYF
TRBV10-3 NA CATQMSGANVLTF
TRBV4-3 NA CASSQSEASGAYEQYF
TRBV5-1 NA CASHTDLYNEQFF
TRBV27 NA CASSLGGSFYNEQFF
TRBV20-1 few CSARDYRDMDAEAFF
TRBV19 NA CASSPRGGKGTEAFF
TRBV7-9 NA CASSLTHVAGRENTEAFF
TRBV6-1 NA CASSDRQGARSLHF
TRBV5-1 NA CASSSDRVAGTEAFF
TRBV27 few CATRGGGSNQPQHF
TRBV7-9 NA CASSPSDYRGNTDTQYF
TRBV7-6 NA CASSFSGGITNEKLFF
TRBV6-5 NA CASSLSGDSNSPLHF
TRBV6-5 few CASSYWGNSYNEQFF
TRBV7-6 many CASSPRDGAYEQYF